This T cell receptor beta chain was identified during a study of OX40 agonist ivuxolimab in advanced cancers. Study-level background: Ivuxolimab, which targeted the costimulatory receptor OX40 (CD134), was an agonistic, fully human IgG2 monoclonal antibody. Intravenous ivuxolimab was administered to patients every 2 weeks at six dose levels: 0.01, 0.1, 0.3, 1.5, 3 and 10 mg/kg. Of the approximately 53 patients in dose escalation, about 19 had hepatocellular carcinoma, approximately 15 had melanoma, 9 had renal cell carcinoma and 9 had head and neck cancer. In the dose-escalation cohort, 82.7% of patients were male, and the mean age was roughly 60 years, with a range of roughly 20 to 80. Prior anti-PD-1, anti-PD-L1 or anti-CTLA-4 therapy was permitted, and 40% to 50% of dose-escalation patients had received checkpoint inhibitors. Partial responses occurred in three dose-escalation patients: two with cutaneous melanoma and one with hepatocellular carcinoma. The purpose of peripheral TCRbeta sequencing was to test whether ivuxolimab changed TCR sequence diversity and led to clonal T-cell expansion. The paper reports the monotherapy dose-escalation portion (N of about 52 patients) of the phase I ivuxolimab trial.

Summary of the overall study and its limitations: Antigen specificity was not determined for the clonally expanded peripheral T cells. In partial responders in the 0.1-3.0 mg/kg groups, normalized peripheral clonal expansion was found to be among the lowest, especially among CD8+ T cells. At doses from 0.1 to 3.0 mg/kg, clonal expansion was seen in both CD4+ and CD8+ blood T cells between baseline and week 6. After ivuxolimab, CD8+ T cells had more expanded clones than CD4+ T cells on average. Low levels of normalized T-cell clonal expansion were also shown by some nonresponding patients.

For sequencing of the TCRbeta CDR3 region, genomic DNA was extracted from the sorted cells. The immunoSEQ Assay was used for sequencing of TCRbeta CDR3 regions. TCRdb took over this immuneACCESS table, retaining in-frame rearrangements with V and J assigned. Such tables are incomplete; in checked studies, under half of the missing clones stem from an unresolved V gene, and the remainder is unexplained. The sample profile shows 98,000 or so clones; about 85% of them were found once. The ten largest clones represent about 0.8% of the sample. Turning to this clone: Its antigen is still unknown. Within one base of it there is no much larger clone, and no base qualities were kept.

Patients with a history of autoimmune disease or receiving systemic immunosuppression were excluded from the trial. Peripheral blood for TCR sequencing was collected from all dose cohorts at baseline, on cycle 4 day 1, and on cycle 7 day 1. The samples were drawn from a first-in-human, open-label, multicenter phase I dose-escalation trial of ivuxolimab. Adults with locally advanced or metastatic melanoma, renal cell, hepatocellular, or head and neck squamous cell carcinoma were enrolled in the trial. CD4+ and CD8+ T cells were sorted separately from peripheral blood before TCR sequencing. The germline V gene encodes CDR1 SEHNR and CDR2 FQNEAQ (reference sequence). Between the V and J ends, shortened by 2 bases and 7 bases respectively, the junction contains 12 bases. From cysteine to phenylalanine, the CDR3 is 14 amino acids long. Left in the record is the CDR3 DNA by itself, 42 bases read in frame from the first base.

The specimen was CD4+ or CD8+ T cells sorted from blood, collected in a trial of the OX40 agonist ivuxolimab. The rearranged chain carries TRBV7-9 and TRBJ1-5; TRBD1 could be the D gene, as 5 bases match. This sequence was found in an adult with an advanced solid tumor such as melanoma, head and neck, liver or kidney cancer. The CDR3 has the sequence CASSLTGAGQPQHF. The DNA sequence follows: TGTGCCAGCAGCTTAACCGGGGCGGGACAGCCCCAGCATTTT. Outside the CDR3, residues come from the reference TRBV7-9 and TRBJ1-5 proteins, so the full variable domain is: DTGVSQNPRHKITKRGQNVTFRCDPISEHNRLYWYRQTLGQGPEFLTYFQNEAQLEKSRLLSDRFSAERPKGSFSTLEIQRTEQGDSAMYLCASSLTGAGQPQHFGDGTRLSIL.